This is a list of T cell receptor beta chains from one sample in a study of cytomegalovirus exposure and HLA in healthy donors. Produced via immunoSEQ multiplex PCR; TCRdb's table is partial and in-frame only. The data contain 120,000 to 150,000 clones, 65% to 75% of them singletons. Sample: PBMCs. All receptors come from a man aged 55 to 70 in good health and CMV-seronegative. Both conserved end residues are part of each CDR3. The order of the fields is J gene, clone size, V gene, D gene, CDR3 length, CDR3 DNA, CDR3 protein. A D gene is named only where the DNA matches it firmly. Rows give clone size only sometimes, using once, few, many, or a class for an expanded clone.

TRBJ1-3 | few | TRBV11-2 | TRBD1 | 15 | TGTGCCAGCAGCCACGGACAGGGTTCTGGAAACACCATATATTTT | CASSHGQGSGNTIYF
TRBJ1-2 | NA | TRBV27 | NA | 14 | TGTGCCAGCAGTGTTGACAGACTTTCTTATGGCTACACCTTC | CASSVDRLSYGYTF
TRBJ1-2 | few | TRBV7-2 | TRBD1 | 13 | TGTGCCAGCAGCCTCGGGACAGGGCTGGGCTACACCTTC | CASSLGTGLGYTF
TRBJ1-2 | NA | TRBV7-9 | NA | 14 | TGTGCCAGCAGCTTCCGGGACTACCCCTATGGCTACACCTTC | CASSFRDYPYGYTF
TRBJ2-7 | NA | TRBV11-2 | TRBD2 | 15 | TGTGCCAGCAGCCCGCAGATAGCGGGCACCTACGAGCAGTACTTC | CASSPQIAGTYEQYF
TRBJ1-1 | few | TRBV11-1 | TRBD1 | 13 | TGTGCCAGCAGGGGACAGGCCGTGACTGAAGCTTTCTTT | CASRGQAVTEAFF
TRBJ2-2 | once | TRBV28 | TRBD1 | 16 | TGTGCCAGCAGTTTGACAGGGGTGGTTGGCACCGGGGAGCTGTTTTTT | CASSLTGVVGTGELFF
TRBJ1-3 | NA | TRBV30 | NA | 13 | TGTGCCTGGGGACAGACCTCTGGAAACACCATATATTTT | CAWGQTSGNTIYF
TRBJ2-7 | NA | TRBV5-1 | NA | 15 | TGCGCCAGCAGCTTAGATACAGGGGACTCAAACGAGCAGTACTTC | CASSLDTGDSNEQYF
TRBJ1-1 | NA | TRBV5-4 | NA | 16 | TGTGCCAGCAGCTTGGCAGGGAAAAGCAGTAGCACTGAAGCTTTCTTT | CASSLAGKSSSTEAFF
TRBJ2-2 | NA | TRBV28 | TRBD1 | 17 | TGTGCCAGCAGTTTCCCACGACAGGGGGGCCACACCGGGGAGCTGTTTTTT | CASSFPRQGGHTGELFF
TRBJ1-1 | NA | TRBV20-1 | NA | 11 | TGCAGTGCTCCGTCGACAAGACCAGCTTTCTTT | CSAPSTRPAFF
TRBJ1-3 | NA | TRBV30 | NA | 14 | TGTGCCTGGAGCGCTTCGGGGTCTGGGTTTACCATATATTTT | CAWSASGSGFTIYF
TRBJ2-5 | NA | TRBV9 | NA | 15 | TGTGCCAGCAGCGTAGGAGGACAGATCCAAGAGACCCAGTACTTC | CASSVGGQIQETQYF
TRBJ2-3 | NA | TRBV9 | TRBD1 | 17 | TGTGCCAGCAGCCCTCGTCCCGGGACAGGGGTCACAGATACGCAGTATTTT | CASSPRPGTGVTDTQYF
TRBJ1-5 | NA | TRBV6-1 | NA | 14 | TGTGCCAGCAGCCAGACCACAGGGAGTCAGCCCCAGCATTTT | CASSQTTGSQPQHF
TRBJ2-5 | once | TRBV28 | NA | 14 | TGTGCCAGCAGGAATGGGGCGGACCAAGAGACCCAGTACTTC | CASRNGADQETQYF
TRBJ2-7 | NA | TRBV29-1 | TRBD2 | 15 | TGCAGCGCCGGGGGTGGTAGCGGGAATGCGATCGAGCAGTACTTC | CSAGGGSGNAIEQYF
TRBJ1-5 | NA | TRBV4-1 | NA | 18 | TGCGCCAGCAGCCAAGTAGTGCCCGGGAGCTTTCGCAATCAGCCCCAGCATTTT | CASSQVVPGSFRNQPQHF
TRBJ2-2 | NA | TRBV25-1 | TRBD2 | 14 | TGTGCCAGCAGGGGAGGGCAGGGAACCGGGGAGCTGTTTTTT | CASRGGQGTGELFF
TRBJ2-7 | NA | TRBV27 | TRBD1 | 16 | TGTGCCAGCAGTTTATATTCGACAGGGGGCTCGTACGAGCAGTACTTC | CASSLYSTGGSYEQYF
TRBJ1-1 | few | TRBV28 | NA | 15 | TGTGCCAGCAGAAAGACAGGAAGCCGGAACACTGAAGCTTTCTTT | CASRKTGSRNTEAFF
TRBJ2-2 | NA | TRBV21-1 | NA | 17 | TGTGCCAGCAGCAAATGGAAAGGGGGACCCTACACCGGGGAGCTGTTTTTT | CASSKWKGGPYTGELFF
TRBJ1-1 | NA | TRBV11-2 | NA | 17 | TGTGCCAGCAGCTTAGATTATGGGGCAGGGGTGAACACTGAAGCTTTCTTT | CASSLDYGAGVNTEAFF
TRBJ1-1 | NA | TRBV10-3 | TRBD1 | 16 | TGTGCCATCAGTGAGTCCCCGCGGGCCACAGGGGAGAAGGCTTTCTTT | CAISESPRATGEKAFF
TRBJ1-2 | medium-sized | TRBV7-9 | NA | 11 | TGTGCCAGCAGACAGGGTTACGACTACACCTTC | CASRQGYDYTF
TRBJ2-5 | few | TRBV19 | NA | 13 | TGTGCCAGTGCCACCTCAGGGGCAGAGACCCAGTACTTC | CASATSGAETQYF
TRBJ2-7 | NA | TRBV28 | NA | 12 | TGTGCCAGCAGTCGACAGTTCTACGAGCAGTACTTC | CASSRQFYEQYF
TRBJ2-7 | NA | TRBV13 | TRBD2 | 21 | TGTGCCAGCAGCATACCATCGACCGGGACTAGCGGTCTTGTGAGCTCCTACGAGCAGTACTTC | CASSIPSTGTSGLVSSYEQYF
TRBJ2-7 | NA | TRBV5-1 | TRBD2 | 15 | TGCGCCAGCAGCTTGGACGGCGGGAGCTCCTACGAGCAGTACTTC | CASSLDGGSSYEQYF
TRBJ1-6 | NA | TRBV28 | NA | 14 | TGTGCCAGCAGTTTACGGGATTTTAATTCACCCCTCCACTTT | CASSLRDFNSPLHF
TRBJ2-7 | once | TRBV5-1 | NA | 15 | TGCGCCAGCAGCTTATCACCGGGACTCCAAGACGAGCAGTACTTC | CASSLSPGLQDEQYF
TRBJ1-2 | NA | TRBV9 | TRBD1 | 16 | TGTGCCAGCAGCGCAGGGGGCGGGTCTCATAACTATGGCTACACCTTC | CASSAGGGSHNYGYTF
TRBJ2-3 | NA | TRBV5-8 | TRBD1 | 16 | TGTGCCAGCAGCTTGGCGGGCAGGGGGTCTGGAGATACGCAGTATTTT | CASSLAGRGSGDTQYF
TRBJ2-3 | few | TRBV19 | NA | 15 | TGTGCCAGTAGTATAAAGAACATTGGCACAGATACGCAGTATTTT | CASSIKNIGTDTQYF
TRBJ1-5 | NA | TRBV5-1 | TRBD1 | 14 | TGCGCCAGCAGCTTGACAGGGGGCCAACAGCCCCAGCATTTT | CASSLTGGQQPQHF
TRBJ2-2 | NA | TRBV19 | NA | 16 | TGTGCCAGTAGTATGGTAGGCGGAGAACCCACCGGGGAGCTGTTTTTT | CASSMVGGEPTGELFF
TRBJ2-5 | NA | TRBV9 | TRBD2 | 18 | TGTGCCAGCAGCGTAGGAGGGAGGGGACTAGCGGGAGACGAGACCCAGTACTTC | CASSVGGRGLAGDETQYF
TRBJ1-3 | NA | TRBV10-3 | NA | 17 | TGTGCCATCAGTGAAGCGGGGGGACGCGGCTCTGGAAACACCATATATTTT | CAISEAGGRGSGNTIYF
TRBJ1-1 | NA | TRBV5-1 | NA | 13 | TGCGCCAGCAGCTTGGAGGGGTCCACTGAAGCTTTCTTT | CASSLEGSTEAFF
TRBJ1-1 | NA | TRBV5-8 | TRBD1 | 13 | TGTGCCAGCCGACAGGGGGCTAACACTGAAGCTTTCTTT | CASRQGANTEAFF
TRBJ1-4 | NA | TRBV28 | TRBD1 | 15 | TGTGCCAGCAGTTTGGGGGACAGGGACGCTGAAAAACTGTTTTTT | CASSLGDRDAEKLFF
TRBJ2-7 | NA | TRBV6-5 | NA | 16 | TGTGCCAGCAGTTACTCGACCTGGGACACCTCCTACGAGCAGTACTTC | CASSYSTWDTSYEQYF
TRBJ2-3 | NA | TRBV20-1 | NA | 11 | TGCAGTGCTAGTCGGGCAGATACGCAGTATTTT | CSASRADTQYF
TRBJ1-1 | NA | TRBV6-1 | TRBD1 | 13 | TGTGCCAGCAGTGGAACAGGGGACACTGAAGCTTTCTTT | CASSGTGDTEAFF
TRBJ2-7 | few | TRBV19 | NA | 13 | TGTGCCAGTAGTCGACAGTCCACCTACGAGCAGTACTTC | CASSRQSTYEQYF